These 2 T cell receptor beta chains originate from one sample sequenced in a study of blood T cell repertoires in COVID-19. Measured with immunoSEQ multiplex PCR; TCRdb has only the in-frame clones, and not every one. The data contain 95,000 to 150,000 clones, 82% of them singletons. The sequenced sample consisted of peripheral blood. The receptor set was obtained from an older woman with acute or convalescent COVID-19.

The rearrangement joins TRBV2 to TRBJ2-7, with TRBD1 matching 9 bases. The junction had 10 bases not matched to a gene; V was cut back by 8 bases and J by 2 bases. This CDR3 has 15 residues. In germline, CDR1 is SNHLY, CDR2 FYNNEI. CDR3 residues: CASRGWDRATYEQYF. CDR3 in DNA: TGTGCCAGCCGGGGGTGGGACAGGGCGACCTACGAGCAGTACTTC.

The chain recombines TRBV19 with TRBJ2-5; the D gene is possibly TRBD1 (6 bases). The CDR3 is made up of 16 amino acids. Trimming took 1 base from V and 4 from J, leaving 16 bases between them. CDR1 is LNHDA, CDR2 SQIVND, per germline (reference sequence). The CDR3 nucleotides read TGTGCCAGTAGTATAGTGTACCAGGGGAGTTCAGAGACCCAGTACTTC. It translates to CASSIVYQGSSETQYF.